What follows are 5 T cell receptor beta chains derived from one specimen sequenced in a study of blood T cells in healthy people across ages (dated by TCRdb to about 2015). The library relied on 5' RACE. TCRdb lists the instrument as Illumina HiSeq 2500. The second PCR ran for about 7 to 11 cycles and used a J-beta primer mix along with a sample-barcoded 5' primer. The public reads were reprocessed in TCRdb via fastp at Q25 and MiXCR, keeping in-frame beta chains. Every CDR3 protein is listed once, alongside the most common genes and DNA of its rows. In this sample the table shows about a million distinct CDR3 sequences, about 44% of which occur a single time. The ten largest clones capture around 15% of the sample. What was sequenced was blood. All receptors come from a man aged 25 to 40 in good health.

This chain joins TRBV7-2 and TRBJ2-3; D might be TRBD2 (5 bases). Germline values: CDR1 SGHTA, CDR2 FQGNSA. The CDR3 totals 14 residues. The germline V and J ends were trimmed by 2 bases and 4 bases, with 10 bases remaining between them. The CDR3 region is CASSLLGAADTQYF. In nucleotides, the CDR3 is TGTGCCAGCAGCTTATTGGGAGCGGCAGATACGCAGTATTTT. Using reference TRBV7-2 and TRBJ2-3 for the parts outside the CDR3, the full variable domain is GAGVSQSPSNKVTEKGKDVELRCDPISGHTALYWYRQSLGQGLEFLIYFQGNSAPDKSGLPSDRFSAERTGGSVSTLTIQRTQQEDSAVYLCASSLLGAADTQYFGPGTRLTVL.

This clonotype was seen only a few times. This chain connects TRBV6-2 or TRBV6-3 to TRBJ2-1, with TRBD1 matching 8 bases. Germline CDR1 MNHEY, CDR2 SVGEGT. The CDR3 has 17 amino acids. The V gene end was trimmed by 5 bases and the J gene end by 5 bases; junction bases not matched to a gene: 14. CDR3 coding DNA: TGTGCCAGCAGTCACCCGGACAGGGTGGGCCTAGACAATGAGCAGTTCTTC. Translated, it gives CASSHPDRVGLDNEQFF.

In this sample, this clonotype turned up a few times. The chain has TRBV29-1 and TRBJ1-4, with 9 bases lining up with TRBD1. The CDR3 contains 14 residues. The germline gives CDR1 SQVTM, CDR2 ANQGSEA. V was pared by 7 bases and J by 0 bases, with 3 bases of the junction left unmatched. The CDR3 DNA reads TGCAGCGCGACAGGGGGGGCAACTAATGAAAAACTGTTTTTT. Amino acids: CSATGGATNEKLFF.

The gene calls are TRBV20-1 and TRBJ1-6; tentative D call: TRBD1 (5 bases). Germline assignment: CDR1 DFQATT and CDR2 SNEGSKA (reference sequence). V was cut by 0 bases and J by 7 bases, with 13 bases left in between. The CDR3 totals 15 residues. The CDR3 DNA sequence: TGCAGTGCTAGAGATCTCCAGGGTCAGAATTCACCCCTCCACTTT. It codes for CSARDLQGQNSPLHF.

The chain's CDR3 is CASSYSGQVGETQYF. The CDR3 DNA follows: TGTGCCAGCAGTTACTCCGGACAGGTGGGGGAGACCCAGTACTTC. This chain connects TRBV6-2 or TRBV6-3 to TRBJ2-7; 7 nucleotides align to TRBD1. TRBJ2-5 matches the DNA end more closely, so the J call is doubtful. The V gene's germline CDR1 is MNHEY and CDR2 SVGEGT. The CDR3 is made up of 15 amino acids.